These 25 T cell receptor beta chains were sequenced from one sample in a study of cytomegalovirus exposure and HLA in healthy donors. PCR primers comprised 60 Vbeta and 13 Jbeta primers. Assay: immunoSEQ multiplex PCR; the TCRdb copy retains only in-frame clones and omits some. The profile shows around 90,000 clones, less than 70% of them singletons. The sequenced material came from PBMCs. These receptors originate from a human donor in good health.

The V gene is TRBV7-8, the J gene TRBJ2-5; D ambiguous. With 3 bases removed from V and 5 bases from J, the gap between germline ends came to 4 bases. CDR3 length equals 11 residues. Germline CDR1 reads SGHVS; CDR2 reads FQNEAQ. The DNA for the CDR3 is TGTGCCAGCAGCTTCATGGAGACCCAGTACTTC. Its protein is CASSFMETQYF.

This chain uses TRBV5-4 with TRBJ1-1; D perhaps matches TRBD1 (5 bases). Trimming left V 4 bases short and J 5 bases short, with 15 bases between. The CDR3 is 14 amino acids. Germline lookup yields CDR1 SGHNT and CDR2 YYREEE (reference sequence). CDR3 bases: TGTGCCAGCAGCGGGCCCGGGGGTCGGACTGAAGCTTTCTTT. Translated: CASSGPGGRTEAFF.

This clone has a single count. The chain is built from TRBV7-2 and TRBJ2-3; 11 bases fit TRBD2. The CDR3 is 14 residues long. Germline trimming cut 11 bases from V and 4 bases from J; bases unmatched to any gene: 8. Germline V gives CDR1 SGHTA, CDR2 FQGNSA. The CDR3 protein is CAGRLAGLADTQYF. The CDR3 DNA reads as TGTGCCGGGAGACTAGCGGGGTTGGCAGATACGCAGTATTTT. The entire variable domain, with the rest obtained from reference TRBV7-2 and TRBJ2-3, is as follows: GAGVSQSPSNKVTEKGKDVELRCDPISGHTALYWYRQSLGQGLEFLIYFQGNSAPDKSGLPSDRFSAERTGGSVSTLTIQRTQQEDSAVYLCAGRLAGLADTQYFGPGTRLTVL.

This clone was counted between two and nine times. The rearrangement uses TRBV12-5 and TRBJ1-2, with a weak D call TRBD1 (5 bases). With 5 bases removed from V and 12 bases from J, the gap between germline ends came to 13 bases. The CDR3 runs 11 residues. Germline loops: CDR1 LGHNT, CDR2 FRNRAP. The CDR3 reads CASGPQGFHTF. CDR3 in DNA: TGTGCTAGTGGTCCTCAGGGTTTCCACACCTTC.

The chain is built from TRBV19 and TRBJ2-7, with 7 bases lining up with TRBD1. J lost 1 base, V lost 0 bases, and 3 bases had no gene match. This CDR3 contains 15 residues. The germline V gene has CDR1 LNHDA and CDR2 SQIVND (reference sequence). The CDR3 loop reads CASSIDGRGSYEQYF. The CDR3 DNA reads as TGTGCCAGTAGTATAGATGGCAGGGGGTCCTACGAGCAGTACTTC.

This clone was observed a few times. The rearrangement uses TRBV11-1 and TRBJ2-3; D possibly corresponds to TRBD1 (6 bases). Germline V gene data show CDR1 as SGHAT and CDR2 as FQDESV (reference sequence). The CDR3 has 15 amino acids. Deletions cut 3 bases from V and 0 bases from J, with 10 bases between. The CDR3 here is CASSFGQPSTDTQYF. The CDR3 nucleotides read TGTGCCAGCAGCTTTGGACAGCCTAGCACAGATACGCAGTATTTT.

This clone has only a few counts. The chain recombines TRBV6-1 with TRBJ2-5; TRBD2 matches 14 bases. This CDR3 has 14 residues. V dropped 6 bases and J dropped 10; count of bases not matched to a gene: 7. Germline V gives CDR1 MNHNS, CDR2 SASEGT. The CDR3 here is CASRRLAGGRGQYF. Written as DNA, the CDR3 is TGTGCCAGCAGGAGACTAGCGGGGGGGAGAGGCCAGTACTTC.

The J gene is TRBJ1-5, the V gene TRBV7-3; maybe TRBD1 (6 bases). V lost 5 bases, J lost 5 bases, and 13 bases lay in between. In germline, CDR1 is SGHTA, CDR2 FQGTGA. The CDR3 totals 14 residues. CDR3 in DNA: TGTGCCAGCAGCCAAGGGACAAGGGATCAGCCCCAGCATTTT. This translates into CASSQGTRDQPQHF.

In nucleotides, the CDR3 is TGTGCCAGCTCACCTTCCGGACAGGGACTGAGTGAAAAACTGTTTTTT. It encodes CASSPSGQGLSEKLFF. The J gene is TRBJ1-4, the V gene TRBV18; 8 bases align to TRBD1. Looked up from germline, CDR1 is KGHSH and CDR2 is LQKENI. The CDR3 runs to 16 residues. Trimming removed 3 bases from V and 7 bases from J; junction bases left unmatched: 10.

Here the CDR3 DNA reads TGTGCCAGCAGCTTACAGGGGCAGGGTAATGAAAAACTGTTTTTT. Its protein is CASSLQGQGNEKLFF. The chain has TRBV7-8 and TRBJ1-4, with a tentative D call TRBD1 (6 bases). V was clipped by 2 bases and J by 4 bases, with 11 bases between them. The CDR3 is 15 residues long. In germline, CDR1 is SGHVS, CDR2 FQNEAQ.

This clone has a handful of counts. The rearrangement joins TRBV5-5 to TRBJ1-1; D is uncertain. V was clipped by 2 bases and J by 3 bases, with 14 bases between them. This CDR3 comprises 15 residues. Germline V lookup: CDR1 SGHKS, CDR2 YYEKEE (reference sequence). The DNA for the CDR3 is TGTGCCAGCAGCTTTGGACCACCCGGGGACACTGAAGCTTTCTTT. This codes for CASSFGPPGDTEAFF.

The gene calls are TRBV5-1 and TRBJ2-1; 9 bases fit TRBD2. This CDR3 region has 16 residues. Germline V CDR1 and CDR2: SGHRS, YFSETQ. V was pared by 0 bases and J by 9 bases, with 10 bases of the junction left unmatched. The CDR3 DNA follows: TGCGCCAGCAGCTTGGGAGGCGGGGGGGCCGAGGGTGAGCAGTTCTTC. It translates to CASSLGGGGAEGEQFF.

The chain recombines TRBV29-1 with TRBJ1-2, with TRBD1 matching over 10 bases. The germline CDR1 and CDR2 sequences are SQVTM and ANQGSEA. The junction had 9 bases not matched to a gene; V was cut back by 7 bases and J by 7 bases. The CDR3 is made up of 13 amino acids. CDR3 protein: CSARTGGLGGYTF. The CDR3 nucleotides are TGCAGCGCCAGGACAGGGGGATTGGGTGGCTACACCTTC.

The rearrangement joins TRBV19 to TRBJ2-7; 9 nucleotides line up with TRBD1. This CDR3 is built from 15 residues. In germline, CDR1 is LNHDA, CDR2 SQIVND (reference sequence). V shed 1 base and J 2 bases; nucleotides not matched to a gene: 3. In DNA, the CDR3 is TGTGCCAGTAGTATAGCGGGACAGGGACCCTACGAGCAGTACTTC. The encoded protein is CASSIAGQGPYEQYF.

This chain joins TRBV4-3 and TRBJ2-1; TRBD1 matches 7 bases. Germline V gene data show CDR1 as LGHNA and CDR2 as YSLEER. The CDR3 length is 15 residues. Trimming took 1 base from V and 5 from J; bases not matched to a gene: 5. The CDR3 DNA is TGCGCCAGCAGCCAAGTTAGGGGGCTAGACAATGAGCAGTTCTTC. Its translation is CASSQVRGLDNEQFF.

This clone was observed a handful of times. This chain joins TRBV5-1 and TRBJ1-1, with a tentative D call TRBD1 (6 bases). Germline lookup yields CDR1 SGHRS and CDR2 YFSETQ. The CDR3 spans 14 residues. The ends were cut back, 4 bases at V and 0 bases at J, with 10 bases in the middle. The CDR3 protein is CASSLTGLNTEAFF. The CDR3 DNA reads as TGCGCCAGCAGCCTGACAGGATTGAACACTGAAGCTTTCTTT.

This chain links TRBV5-4 with TRBJ1-1; 7 nucleotides line up with TRBD1. The germline V gene has CDR1 SGHNT and CDR2 YYREEE (reference sequence). V trimming: 3 bases; J trimming: 3 bases; junction bases outside the gene matches: 2. This CDR3 has 13 amino acids. CDR3 nucleotides: TGTGCCAGCAGCTGGGACAGTTACACTGAAGCTTTCTTT. Translating gives CASSWDSYTEAFF.

This chain connects TRBV7-8 to TRBJ2-1; a possible D gene is TRBD2 (6 bases). The V end lost 5 bases, the J end lost 5 bases, and 16 bases lay between the germline ends. This CDR3 is built from 15 residues. Germline assignment: CDR1 SGHVS and CDR2 FQNEAQ. This chain's CDR3 is CASSLGGGPNNEQFF. In DNA, the CDR3 is TGTGCCAGCAGCCTGGGGGGTGGCCCAAACAATGAGCAGTTCTTC.

The J gene is TRBJ2-7, the V gene TRBV18; 9 bases align to TRBD1. The junction had 10 bases not matched to a gene; V was cut back by 5 bases and J by 5 bases. Germline V CDR1 and CDR2: KGHSH, LQKENI. CDR3 size: 15 residues. CDR3 protein: CASSRMGQGGDEQYF. The CDR3 bases are TGTGCCAGCTCAAGGATGGGACAGGGTGGGGACGAGCAGTACTTC. Full variable domain (missing parts from reference TRBV18 and TRBJ2-7): NAGVMQNPRHLVRRRGQEARLRCSPMKGHSHVYWYRQLPEEGLKFMVYLQKENIIDESGMPKERFSAEFPKEGPSILRIQQVVRGDSAAYFCASSRMGQGGDEQYFGPGTRLTVT.

The CDR3: CAITPGRSQYF. Here the CDR3 DNA reads TGTGCCATCACCCCAGGTAGGTCCCAGTACTTC. The rearrangement links TRBV10-3 to TRBJ2-5, with D unresolved. The CDR3 covers 11 residues. V was cut by 7 bases and J by 9 bases, with 12 bases left in between. Germline CDR1 reads ENHRY; CDR2 reads SYGVKD.

This clone has more than one count but fewer than ten. V gene TRBV29-1 combines with J gene TRBJ2-1; 11 nucleotides agree with TRBD2. CDR1 is SQVTM, CDR2 ANQGSEA, per germline. This CDR3 has 13 amino acids. V shed 5 bases and J 8 bases; nucleotides not matched to a gene: 5. CDR3 sequence (DNA): TGCAGCGTTCCCCTAGCGGGGGGCGATGAGCAGTTCTTC. Translating it yields CSVPLAGGDEQFF.

This clone occurred once. This chain connects TRBV2 to TRBJ1-2; 9 bases agree with TRBD1. V trimming: 4 bases; J trimming: 7 bases; junction bases outside the gene matches: 7. Germline CDR1 SNHLY, CDR2 FYNNEI. This CDR3 has 14 amino acids. CDR3 amino acids: CASSGTGGVFGYTF. The CDR3 bases are TGTGCCAGCAGTGGAACAGGGGGCGTCTTTGGCTACACCTTC. Supplemented by reference TRBV2 and TRBJ1-2, the full variable domain reads EPEVTQTPSHQVTQMGQEVILRCVPISNHLYFYWYRQILGQKVEFLVSFYNNEISEKSEIFDDQFSVERPDGSNFTLKIRSTKLEDSAMYFCASSGTGGVFGYTFGSGTRLTVV.

CDR3 loop: CASSLAGTGVWDEQYF. CDR3 DNA sequence: TGCGCCAGCAGCTTGGCCGGGACAGGGGTTTGGGACGAGCAGTACTTC. J is TRBJ2-7 and V is TRBV5-1, with 10 bases lining up with TRBD1. The V gene end was trimmed by 0 bases and the J gene end by 5 bases; junction bases not matched to a gene: 8. From germline, CDR1 is SGHRS and CDR2 YFSETQ. The CDR3 is 16 residues long. Full variable domain (remainder filled in from reference TRBV5-1 and TRBJ2-7): KAGVTQTPRYLIKTRGQQVTLSCSPISGHRSVSWYQQTPGQGLQFLFEYFSETQRNKGNFPGRFSGRQFSNSRSEMNVSTLELGDSALYLCASSLAGTGVWDEQYFGPGTRLTVT.

This clone came up a few times. This chain links TRBV6-5 with TRBJ1-1, with D uncertain. The germline V and J ends were trimmed by 2 bases and 7 bases, with 8 bases remaining between them. The germline gives CDR1 MNHEY, CDR2 SVGAGI. There are 12 residues in the CDR3. The CDR3 nucleotides read TGTGCCAGCAGTTACGGGGAGAGTGAAGCTTTCTTT. Its translation is CASSYGESEAFF.

This chain connects TRBV6-6 to TRBJ2-7; a weak D match, TRBD2 (5 bases). Germline CDR1 and CDR2: MNHNY and SVGAGI (reference sequence). This CDR3 has 15 residues. Trimming stripped 5 bases from V and 2 bases from J, with 16 bases between. The CDR3 protein is CASSSGLNPPYEQYF. In DNA, the CDR3 is TGTGCCAGCAGTAGCGGACTTAATCCCCCCTACGAGCAGTACTTC.